This paragraph reports one T cell receptor beta chain. Reverse transcribing all isolated RNA meant expressed TCRB transcripts were sequenced. Clones were sequenced by immunoSEQ multiplex PCR, and TCRdb holds only the in-frame ones, with some missing. The repertoire holds approximately 37,000 clones, with 64% as singletons. The CDR3 covers 15 residues. Trimming took 4 bases from V and 6 from J, leaving 16 bases between them. Germline assignment: CDR1 SGHNT and CDR2 YENEEA. The sample originates from a study of beta chain features in type 1 diabetes. The clonotype was recovered from a woman in her 30s in good health. This chain uses TRBV11-3 with TRBJ2-1; perhaps TRBD2 as D (5 bases). The sequencing input was Tregs from blood. DNA for the CDR3: TGTGCCAGCAGCTCAAACGTCGGCACTAGCAATGAGCAGTTCTTC. This encodes CASSSNVGTSNEQFF.